This entry concerns a single T cell receptor beta chain. The target of this receptor is not known. Qualities for individual bases were not recorded, and no much larger clone is one base off. The data originate from a study of blood T cell repertoires in COVID-19 (dated by TCRdb to about 2020). About the study as a whole: Samples covering the acute and convalescent phases of COVID-19 were provided by collaborators in the United States, Italy and Spain. Samples were obtained from the ongoing ImmuneRACE study (first 160 participants) and from over a thousand subjects provided by 6 global collaborators. HLA class I and class II types, where available, came from metadata supplied by the sample provider rather than from assay-based typing. The repertoires were made available in a free public database intended to serve as a resource for research on the immune response to SARS-CoV-2. The material from the prospective study consisted of cDNA or gDNA derived from T cells, B-cell-depleted T cells, or PBMCs. Nearly every sample came with metadata listing a de-identified subject ID, COVID-19 status, age in years and sex. Deeply sampled blood TCRbeta repertoires from subjects exposed to, actively infected with, or recovered from COVID-19 were included in the dataset. General conclusions and limits of the study: How much clinical and demographic metadata was included differed by source and by participant, and the metadata was provided uncurated.

Its CDR3 holds 16 amino acids, cysteine through phenylalanine. The CDR3 DNA has 48 bases and is translated from base 1. Trimming removed 0 bases from V and 0 bases from J, leaving 10 bases between the germline ends. As encoded in the germline V gene (reference sequence), CDR1 is SGHNT while CDR2 is YYREEE. Whole blood was collected in K2EDTA tubes by collaborating institutions according to the institutions' own protocols. For TCRbeta analysis, collaborators shipped samples as frozen whole blood, isolated PBMCs, or DNA extracted from either of those sample types. The immunoSEQ Assay, a bias-controlled multiplex PCR, was used to amplify TCRbeta CDR3 regions from genomic DNA. On the study's bioinformatics: The number of nucleated cells in each sample was estimated from the amplification of reference gene primers within the assay. To quantify the absolute abundance of each unique TCRbeta CDR3 rearrangement, sequence reads were collapsed and filtered. For each sample, productive Simpson clonality was calculated by taking the square root of Simpson's diversity index across productive rearrangements. TCRdb took this table from immuneACCESS and kept in-frame rearrangements with V and J called. Such tables lack part of the clones; where checked against another copy, unresolved V genes explain under half of the gap, and the rest is unexplained. V, J and clone size reflect that table, while D and trimming were determined from the DNA. Here the sample has some 20,000 clones; 80% to 95% occur a single time. Together, the top ten hold about 2.5% of the sample.

The receptor chain draws on TRBV5-4 and TRBJ1-3; TRBD1 is perhaps the D gene, given 5 matching bases. This receptor was identified in a man between 65 and 85 years old with acute or convalescent COVID-19. Input material: peripheral blood. The CDR3 protein sequence reads: CASSLGQGFSGNTIYF. The DNA sequence reads TGTGCCAGCAGCTTGGGGCAGGGTTTCTCTGGAAACACCATATATTTT.